This entry describes one TCR beta chain. This clonotype turned up a few times. Its recognized antigen is unknown. Base qualities are not at hand, and no much larger clone is one base apart. This record comes from a study of blood T cells in healthy people across ages (dated by TCRdb to the mid-2010s). A note on the overall study: Template switching captured roughly one uniquely barcoded TCR beta cDNA molecule per two T cells in model experiments. The study measured age-related changes in TCR beta repertoire diversity using deep sequencing normalized with unique cDNA molecular identifiers. The donors were divided into four age groups: young (average around 16 years), middle-aged (under 40), aged (about 56) and long-lived (about 84). Using the same blood draw, the study looked at two additional independent replicas of 1 million unique cDNA reads for two donors, one aged 18 to 30 and the other aged 80 or older. To avoid experimental bias, donors of different ages were spread randomly across the sequencing lanes.

The germline V gene yields SQVTM for CDR1 and ANQGSEA for CDR2. V loses 1 base, J loses 4 bases, and the germline ends lie 11 bases apart. The CDR3 holds 14 amino acids from the cysteine to the phenylalanine. Only the CDR3 part of the read is kept: 42 bases, read in frame from the first base. Library creation used 5' RACE. Sequenced on an Illumina HiSeq 2500. A second PCR of roughly 6 to 12 cycles was run with a J-beta primer mix and a sample-barcoded 5' primer. A unique molecular identifier was introduced onto each TCR beta cDNA molecule by a template-switch 5' adaptor carrying 12 random nucleotides. Each sample yielded at least 2.5 million CDR3-containing paired-end reads. All of the RNA was converted into first-strand cDNA using the Mint cDNA synthesis kit, with a TRBC-specific oligonucleotide serving as the primer. Following uracil-DNA glycosylase treatment, a first 18-cycle PCR with universal primers M1SS and BC2_uni_R was performed on all cDNA. From the authors' description of their analysis: Each sample was normalized by randomly selecting 1 million high-quality reads, each carrying a distinct molecular identifier. Reads with shared molecular identifiers were discarded instead of being binned into consensus sequences. MiTCR, set to a Q25 quality threshold and the strictest error-elimination algorithm, was used for CDR3 identification, clonotype clustering and error correction. Lower-bound total TCR beta diversity was estimated with a nonparametric unseen species model using Euler transformation. TCRdb reran the public reads through fastp at Q25 and MiXCR, keeping productive beta chains. Merged by CDR3 protein, the rows form single entries marked with the most common genes and DNA. TCRdb, not the authors, supplied the V and J calls. The sample yields hundreds of thousands of distinct CDR3 sequences; under 70% were counted once. Roughly 34% of the sample is taken by the ten largest.

Donors were around 37 systemically healthy Caucasian individuals from Russia aged roughly 6 to 95 years. Each donor gave ten milliliters of peripheral blood, collected into EDTA-treated Vacutainer tubes. Ficoll-Paque density-gradient centrifugation was used to isolate PBMCs, with at least 6.5 million per sample. Trizol reagent was used to extract total RNA from the PBMCs, yielding at least 6 micrograms per sample. The percentages of naive CD45RAhigh/CD27high T cells were determined by flow cytometry on a PBMC aliquot from every donor. The paper's findings and limits, for the study overall: Estimates of total diversity based on one million sequenced T cells were considered lower bounds and underestimates. Observed TCR beta diversity per million T cells fell roughly linearly with age, and a significant reduction was already apparent by age around 40. Compared with the aged group, the long-lived group had more naive CD4+ T cells, fewer expanded clones and increased TCR diversity, suggesting age selection. There was a strong correlation between observed TCR beta diversity and the percentage of naive T cells measured by flow cytometry. Because donor CMV infection status was unknown, age-related changes in expanded clonotypes were potentially confounded. Because profiling used bulk unsorted PBMCs, naive and antigen-experienced compartments could not be compared conclusively.

The V and J genes are TRBV29-1 and TRBJ2-1; the D segment could be TRBD2, given 6 matching bases. This receptor was obtained from a man aged 60 to 69 in good health. Sequenced material: blood. In nucleotide form, the sequence is TGCAGCGTTGAAGGTGAGCGGGTTTACAATGAGCAGTTCTTC. It translates to CSVEGERVYNEQFF.